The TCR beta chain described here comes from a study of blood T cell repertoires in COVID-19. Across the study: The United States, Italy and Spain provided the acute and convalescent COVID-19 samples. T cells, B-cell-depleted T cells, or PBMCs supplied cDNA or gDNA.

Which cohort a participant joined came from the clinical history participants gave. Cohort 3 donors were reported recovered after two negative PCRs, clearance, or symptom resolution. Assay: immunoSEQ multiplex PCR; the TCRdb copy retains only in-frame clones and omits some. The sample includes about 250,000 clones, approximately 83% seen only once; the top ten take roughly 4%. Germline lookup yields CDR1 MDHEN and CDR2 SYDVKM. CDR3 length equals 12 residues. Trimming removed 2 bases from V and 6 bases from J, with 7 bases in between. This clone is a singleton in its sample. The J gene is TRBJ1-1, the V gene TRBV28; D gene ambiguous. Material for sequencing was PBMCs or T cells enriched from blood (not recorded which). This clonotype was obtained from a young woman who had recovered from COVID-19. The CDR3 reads CASSLRVPEAFF. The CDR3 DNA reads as TGTGCCAGCAGTTTACGGGTTCCTGAAGCTTTCTTT.